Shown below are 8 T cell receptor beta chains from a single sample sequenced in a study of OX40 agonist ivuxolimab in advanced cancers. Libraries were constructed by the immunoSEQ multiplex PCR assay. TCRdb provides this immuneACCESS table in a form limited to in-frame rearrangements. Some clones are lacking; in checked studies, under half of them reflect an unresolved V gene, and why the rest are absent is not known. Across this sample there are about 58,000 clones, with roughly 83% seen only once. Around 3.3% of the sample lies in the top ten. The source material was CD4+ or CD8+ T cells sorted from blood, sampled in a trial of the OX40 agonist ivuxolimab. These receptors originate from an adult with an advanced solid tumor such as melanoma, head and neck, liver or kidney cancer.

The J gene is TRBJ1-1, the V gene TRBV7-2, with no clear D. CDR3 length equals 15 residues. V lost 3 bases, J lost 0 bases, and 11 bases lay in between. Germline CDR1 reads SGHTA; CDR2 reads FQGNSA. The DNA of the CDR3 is TGTGCCAGCAGCTTTTCTTTCGCCTTGAACACTGAAGCTTTCTTT. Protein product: CASSFSFALNTEAFF.

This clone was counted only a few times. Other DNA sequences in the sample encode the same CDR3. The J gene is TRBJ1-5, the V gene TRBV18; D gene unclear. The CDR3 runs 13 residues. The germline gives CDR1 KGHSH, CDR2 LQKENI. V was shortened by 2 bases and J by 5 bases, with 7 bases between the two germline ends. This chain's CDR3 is CASSPGRDQPQHF. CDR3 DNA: TGTGCCAGCTCACCAGGACGGGATCAGCCCCAGCATTTT.

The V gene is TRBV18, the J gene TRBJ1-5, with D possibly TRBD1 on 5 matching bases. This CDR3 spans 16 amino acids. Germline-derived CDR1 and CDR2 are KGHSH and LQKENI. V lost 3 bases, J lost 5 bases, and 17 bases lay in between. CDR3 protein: CASSPISGGGDQPQHF. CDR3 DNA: TGTGCCAGCTCACCTATTTCGGGCGGGGGGGATCAGCCCCAGCATTTT.

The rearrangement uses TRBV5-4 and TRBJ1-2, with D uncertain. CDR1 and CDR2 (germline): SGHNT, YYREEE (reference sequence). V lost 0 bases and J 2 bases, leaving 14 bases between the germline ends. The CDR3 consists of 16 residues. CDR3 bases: TGTGCCAGCAGCTTGGCCGGCGGGGTTCGCAACTATGGCTACACCTTC. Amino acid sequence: CASSLAGGVRNYGYTF.

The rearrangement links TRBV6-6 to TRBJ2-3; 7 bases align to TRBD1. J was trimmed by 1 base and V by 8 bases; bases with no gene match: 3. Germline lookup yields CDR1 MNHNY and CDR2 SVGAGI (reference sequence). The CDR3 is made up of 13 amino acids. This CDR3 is CASGGQGTDTQYF. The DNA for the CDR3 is TGTGCCAGCGGCGGACAGGGCACAGATACGCAGTATTTT.

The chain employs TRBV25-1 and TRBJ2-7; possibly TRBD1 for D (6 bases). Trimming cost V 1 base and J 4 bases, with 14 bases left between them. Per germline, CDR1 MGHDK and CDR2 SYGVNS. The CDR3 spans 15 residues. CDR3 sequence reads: CASSESQGIIYEQYF. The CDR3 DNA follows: TGTGCCAGCAGTGAATCACAGGGTATCATTTACGAGCAGTACTTC.

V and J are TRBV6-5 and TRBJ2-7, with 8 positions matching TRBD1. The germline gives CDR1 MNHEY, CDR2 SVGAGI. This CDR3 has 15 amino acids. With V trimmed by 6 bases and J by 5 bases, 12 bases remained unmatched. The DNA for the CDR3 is TGTGCCAGCAGGCGACCAAGACAGGGGCACCACGAGCAGTACTTC. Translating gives CASRRPRQGHHEQYF.

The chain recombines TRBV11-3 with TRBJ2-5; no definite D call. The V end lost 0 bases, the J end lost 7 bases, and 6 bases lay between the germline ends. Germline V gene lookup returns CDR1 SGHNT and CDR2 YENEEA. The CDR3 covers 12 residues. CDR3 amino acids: CASSLDRVTQYF. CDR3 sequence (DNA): TGTGCCAGCAGCTTAGATCGGGTGACCCAGTACTTC.